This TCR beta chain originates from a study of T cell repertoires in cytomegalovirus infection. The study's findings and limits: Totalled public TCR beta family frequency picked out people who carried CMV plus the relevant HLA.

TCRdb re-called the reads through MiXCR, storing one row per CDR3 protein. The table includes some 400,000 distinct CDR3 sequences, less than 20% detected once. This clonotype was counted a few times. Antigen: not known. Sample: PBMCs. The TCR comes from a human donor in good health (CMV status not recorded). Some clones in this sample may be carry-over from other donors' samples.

Written as DNA, the CDR3 is TGCAGTGCTCGGACTAGCATTGAGACCCAGTACTTC. Encoded protein: CSARTSIETQYF. The rearrangement joins TRBV20-1 to TRBJ2-5, with TRBD2 matching 8 bases. V shed 5 bases, J shed 5 bases, and the junction held 4 bases outside the gene matches. Germline CDR1 and CDR2: DFQATT and SNEGSKA (reference sequence). The CDR3 covers 12 residues.